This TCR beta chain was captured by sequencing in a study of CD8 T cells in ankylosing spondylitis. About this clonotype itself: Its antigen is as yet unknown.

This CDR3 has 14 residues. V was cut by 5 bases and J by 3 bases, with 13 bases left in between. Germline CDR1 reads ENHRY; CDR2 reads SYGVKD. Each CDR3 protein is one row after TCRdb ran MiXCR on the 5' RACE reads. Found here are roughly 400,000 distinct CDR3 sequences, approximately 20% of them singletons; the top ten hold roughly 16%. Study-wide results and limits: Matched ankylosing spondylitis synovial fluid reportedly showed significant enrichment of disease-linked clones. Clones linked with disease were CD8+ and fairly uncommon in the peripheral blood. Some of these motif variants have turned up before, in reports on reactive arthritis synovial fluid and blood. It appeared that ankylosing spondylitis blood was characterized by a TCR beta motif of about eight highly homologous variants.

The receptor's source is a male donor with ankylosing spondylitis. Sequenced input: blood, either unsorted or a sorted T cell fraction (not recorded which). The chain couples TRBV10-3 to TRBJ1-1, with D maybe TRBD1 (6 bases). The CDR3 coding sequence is TGTGCCATCAGTTGGGGGGCGGAGGACACTGAAGCTTTCTTT. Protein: CAISWGAEDTEAFF.